This T cell receptor beta chain originates from a study of shared clonotypes between healthy human individuals. Across the study: The study used three CD4 naive, three CD4 memory, two CD8 naive and one CD8 memory plate per donor. Study-wide findings and caveats: Researchers sampled only blood; tissue repertoires likely differ.

Germline V gives CDR1 MDHEN, CDR2 SYDVKM. V trimming: 5 bases; J trimming: 4 bases; junction bases outside the gene matches: 9. This CDR3 comprises 17 residues. Profiling relied on immunoSEQ multiplex PCR, and the TCRdb table lists in-frame clones only, not all of them. The table has 2 million to 3 million clones, over 85% seen once. This clone was recorded only once. What it recognizes is unknown. This chain uses TRBV28 with TRBJ2-1, with TRBD2 matching 12 bases. The TCR was taken from a man aged 18 to 29 in good health. Some clones in this sample may be carry-over from other donors' samples. The sample comprised naive CD4+ T cells from PBMCs. Subset specified: CD45RA+ positively selected. Here the CDR3 DNA reads TGTGCCAGCAGTCTAAACGGACTAGCGGGAAAATACAATGAGCAGTTCTTC. This sequence encodes CASSLNGLAGKYNEQFF.